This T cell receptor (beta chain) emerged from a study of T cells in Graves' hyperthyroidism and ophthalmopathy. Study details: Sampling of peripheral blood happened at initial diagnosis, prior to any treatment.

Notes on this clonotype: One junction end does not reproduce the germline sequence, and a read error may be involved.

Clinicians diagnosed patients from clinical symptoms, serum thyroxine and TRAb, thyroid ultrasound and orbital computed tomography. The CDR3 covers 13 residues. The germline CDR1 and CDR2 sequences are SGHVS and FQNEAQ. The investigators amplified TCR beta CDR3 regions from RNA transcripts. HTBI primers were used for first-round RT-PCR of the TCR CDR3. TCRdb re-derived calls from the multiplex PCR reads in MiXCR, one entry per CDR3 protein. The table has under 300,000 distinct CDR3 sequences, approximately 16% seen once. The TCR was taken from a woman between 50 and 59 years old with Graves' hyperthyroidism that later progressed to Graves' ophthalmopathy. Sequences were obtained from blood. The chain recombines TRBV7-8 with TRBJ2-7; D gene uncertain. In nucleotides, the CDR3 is TGTGCCAGCAGCTTAGGCGGCTCCTACGGGCAGTACTTC. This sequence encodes CASSLGGSYGQYF.